This TCR beta chain was retrieved from a study of neurological immune-mediated disorders. A few counts support this clonotype. Its cognate antigen is unknown. The V and J ends lost 3 bases and 4 bases, in that order; junction bases with no gene match: 8. CDR1 is SGHRS, CDR2 YFSETQ, per germline. The CDR3 extends over 16 amino acids. General study points: While HTLV-1-associated myelopathy showed the greatest TCR clonal expansion, multiple sclerosis showed the least, falling below healthy controls.

TCRdb re-analysed the 5' RACE reads in MiXCR, keeping a single row per CDR3 protein. The sample holds some 24,000 distinct CDR3 sequences, under 15% seen once. The sequenced sample consisted of PBMCs. The rearrangement links TRBV5-1 to TRBJ2-3, with 10 positions matching TRBD2. This TCR was recovered from a middle-aged woman with HTLV-1-associated myelopathy (HAM/TSP). This CDR3 is CASSSALAGVSDTQYF. The CDR3, as DNA: TGCGCCAGCAGCTCCGCTCTAGCGGGGGTTTCAGATACGCAGTATTTT.